This T cell receptor beta chain was obtained from a study of cytomegalovirus exposure and HLA in healthy donors. The CDR3 is made up of 16 amino acids. CDR1 and CDR2 (germline): LNHDA, SQIVND (reference sequence). The V segment lost 5 bases and the J segment 5 bases; nucleotides outside the gene matches: 9. In the PCR, 60 Vbeta and 13 Jbeta primers were used. This table comes from immunoSEQ multiplex PCR, and its TCRdb copy is limited to in-frame clones, with some not included. Of about 140,000 clones in the sample, 55% to 85% were seen once. This clone occurred once. The antigen remains unidentified. Study-wide results and limits: TCR beta V- and J-gene trimming, according to a later analysis, was linked to a missense DCLRE1C variant.

The clonotype originates from a man aged 35 to 55 in good health and CMV-seronegative. J is TRBJ2-3 and V is TRBV19, with 11 bases aligning to TRBD2. Source material: PBMCs. The CDR3 bases are TGTGCCAGTAGTCCCCGACTAGCGGGGTTAGGAGATACGCAGTATTTT. Amino acids: CASSPRLAGLGDTQYF.